Described below is a single T cell receptor beta chain sequence and its context. The sample belongs to a study of blood T cell repertoires in COVID-19. The wider study: Acute and convalescent COVID-19 samples came from the United States, Italy and Spain.

The CDR3 totals 15 residues. V was shortened by 2 bases and J by 5 bases, with 12 bases between the two germline ends. The germline V gene encodes CDR1 KGHDR and CDR2 SFDVKD. This table comes from immunoSEQ multiplex PCR, and its TCRdb copy is limited to in-frame clones, with some not included. Among over 45,000 clones listed, about four fifths were seen once. The TCR originated in a man aged 35-49 years with acute or convalescent COVID-19. The V and J genes are TRBV24-1 and TRBJ1-5; D call uncertain. The sequenced sample consisted of peripheral blood. The CDR3 nucleotides read TGTGCCACCAGTGATTCGCGTCGTGGAGATCAGCCCCAGCATTTT. Residues: CATSDSRRGDQPQHF.